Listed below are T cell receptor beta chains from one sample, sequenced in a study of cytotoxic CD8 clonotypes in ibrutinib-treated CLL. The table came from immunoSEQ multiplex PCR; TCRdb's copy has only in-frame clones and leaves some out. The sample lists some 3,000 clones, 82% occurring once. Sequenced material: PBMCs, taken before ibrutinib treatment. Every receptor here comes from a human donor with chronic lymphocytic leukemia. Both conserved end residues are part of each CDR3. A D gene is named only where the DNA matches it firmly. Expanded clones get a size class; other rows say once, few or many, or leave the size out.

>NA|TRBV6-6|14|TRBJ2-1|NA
CASTPPPGAGEQFF
TGTGCCAGCACCCCCCCGCCGGGGGCGGGTGAGCAGTTCTTC
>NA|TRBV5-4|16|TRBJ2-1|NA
CASSLSRGSSYNEQFF
TGTGCCAGCAGCTTGTCCCGGGGGAGCTCCTACAATGAGCAGTTCTTC
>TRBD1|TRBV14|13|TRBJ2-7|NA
CASSLNRGYEQYF
TGTGCCAGCAGCCTCAACAGGGGATACGAGCAGTACTTC
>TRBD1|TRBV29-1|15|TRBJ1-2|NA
CSVDREPRANYGYTF
TGCAGCGTGGACAGGGAACCCCGTGCTAACTATGGCTACACCTTC
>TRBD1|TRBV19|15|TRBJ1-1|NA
CASSMGRGMNTEAFF
TGTGCCAGTAGTATGGGCAGGGGGATGAACACTGAAGCTTTCTTT
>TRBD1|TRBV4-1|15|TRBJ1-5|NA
CASSQVPGGNQPQHF
TGCGCCAGCAGCCAAGTCCCAGGGGGGAATCAGCCCCAGCATTTT
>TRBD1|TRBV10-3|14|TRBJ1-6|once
CAITKGQHNSPLHF
TGTGCCATCACCAAGGGACAGCATAATTCACCCCTCCACTTT
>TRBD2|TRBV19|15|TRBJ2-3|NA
CASSTTGGITDTQYF
TGTGCCAGTAGTACCACGGGGGGGATCACAGATACGCAGTATTTT
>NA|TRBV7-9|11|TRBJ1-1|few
CASMVQAEAFF
TGTGCCAGCATGGTCCAGGCTGAAGCTTTCTTT
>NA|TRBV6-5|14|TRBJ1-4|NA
CASSYVGSNEKLFF
TGTGCCAGCAGTTACGTCGGGAGTAATGAAAAACTGTTTTTT
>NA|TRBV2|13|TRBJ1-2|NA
CASSDQENYGYTF
TGTGCCAGCAGCGATCAGGAGAACTATGGCTACACCTTC
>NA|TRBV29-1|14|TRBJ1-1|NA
CSAAVRAMNTEAFF
TGCAGCGCTGCGGTTCGGGCCATGAACACTGAAGCTTTCTTT
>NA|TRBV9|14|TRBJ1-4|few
CASSVGGSNEKLFF
TGTGCCAGCAGCGTAGGTGGTTCTAATGAAAAACTGTTTTTT
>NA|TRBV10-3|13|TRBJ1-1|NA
CASMGGEETEAFF
TGTGCATCCATGGGGGGGGAGGAAACTGAAGCTTTCTTT
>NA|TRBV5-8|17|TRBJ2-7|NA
CASSLGPWTHSSYEQYF
TGTGCCAGCAGCTTGGGGCCCTGGACGCACAGCTCCTACGAGCAGTACTTC
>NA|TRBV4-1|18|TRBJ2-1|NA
CASSTEGGRDSHPDEQFF
TGCGCCAGCTCCACGGAGGGAGGAAGGGACAGCCACCCCGATGAGCAGTTCTTC
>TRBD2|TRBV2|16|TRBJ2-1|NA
CASRGTSGGWYNEQFF
TGTGCCAGCAGAGGGACTAGCGGGGGGTGGTACAATGAGCAGTTCTTC
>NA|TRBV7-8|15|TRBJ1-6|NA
CASSLWGTYNSPLHF
TGTGCCAGCAGCCTATGGGGGACCTATAATTCACCCCTCCACTTT
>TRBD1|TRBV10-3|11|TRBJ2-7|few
CAIGTVYEQYF
TGTGCCATCGGGACAGTTTACGAGCAGTACTTC
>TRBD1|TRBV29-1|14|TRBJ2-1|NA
CSVEETGRHNEQFF
TGCAGCGTTGAGGAGACAGGGCGGCACAATGAGCAGTTCTTC
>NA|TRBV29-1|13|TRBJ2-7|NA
CSVEAQGEGEQYF
TGCAGCGTTGAGGCCCAGGGGGAGGGTGAGCAGTACTTC
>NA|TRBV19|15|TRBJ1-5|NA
CASSIASGGIQPQHF
TGTGCCAGTAGTATCGCCTCAGGAGGAATTCAGCCCCAGCATTTT
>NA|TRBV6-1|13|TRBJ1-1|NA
CANSRGTNTEAFF
TGTGCCAACAGTCGAGGGACGAACACTGAAGCTTTCTTT